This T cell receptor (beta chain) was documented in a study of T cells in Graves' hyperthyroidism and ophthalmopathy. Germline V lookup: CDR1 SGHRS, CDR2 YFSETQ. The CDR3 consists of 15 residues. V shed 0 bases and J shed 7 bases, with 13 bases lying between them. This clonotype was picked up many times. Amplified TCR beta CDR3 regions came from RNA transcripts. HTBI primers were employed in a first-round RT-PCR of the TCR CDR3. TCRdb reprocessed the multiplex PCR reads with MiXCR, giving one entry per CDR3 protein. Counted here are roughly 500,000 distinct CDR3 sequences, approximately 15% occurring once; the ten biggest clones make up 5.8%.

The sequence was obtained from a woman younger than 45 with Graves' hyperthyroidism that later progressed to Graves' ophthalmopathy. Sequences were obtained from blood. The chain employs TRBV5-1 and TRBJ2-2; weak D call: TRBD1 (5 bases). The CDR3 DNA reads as TGCGCCAGCAGCTTGGAAAGGGGTCGTGGCGGGGAGCTGTTTTTT. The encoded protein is CASSLERGRGGELFF.